This record covers a single TCR beta chain. The sample comes from a study of blood T cell repertoires in COVID-19. In the original workflow: Scientists estimated how many nucleated cells there were by amplifying reference gene primers. TCRdb's copy holds only in-frame clones and misses some; the assay was immunoSEQ multiplex PCR. V and J calls and clone size are copied from that table; D and trimming were computed from the DNA. The table shows 200,000 or so clones, with 80% to 85% occurring only once. Participants, about 18 to 89 years old, spanned 25 or so US areas. V lost 0 bases to trimming and J lost 2 bases, with 12 bases between them. Per germline, CDR1 SGHDT and CDR2 YYEEEE. This CDR3 has 15 residues.

This rearrangement joins TRBV5-6 to TRBJ2-7; the D gene is possibly TRBD2 (6 bases). This sequence was found in a man aged 35-49 years who had recovered from COVID-19. The sample consisted of PBMCs or T cells enriched from blood (not recorded which). CDR3 sequence: CASSLVGTQAYEQYF. CDR3 sequence (DNA): TGTGCCAGCAGCTTGGTTGGGACTCAAGCCTACGAGCAGTACTTC.